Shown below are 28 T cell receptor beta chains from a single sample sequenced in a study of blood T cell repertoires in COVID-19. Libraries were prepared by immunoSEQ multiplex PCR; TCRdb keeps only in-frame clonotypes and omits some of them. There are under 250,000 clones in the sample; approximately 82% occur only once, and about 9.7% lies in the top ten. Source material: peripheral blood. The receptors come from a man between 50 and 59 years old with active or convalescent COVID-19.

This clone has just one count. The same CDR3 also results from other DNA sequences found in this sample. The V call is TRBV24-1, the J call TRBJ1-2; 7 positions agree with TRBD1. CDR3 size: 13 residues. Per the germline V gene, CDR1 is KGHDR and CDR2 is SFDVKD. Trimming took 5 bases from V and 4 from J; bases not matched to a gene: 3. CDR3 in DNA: TGTGCCACCAGTGGGGGGACAGCCTATGGCTACACCTTC. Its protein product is CATSGGTAYGYTF.

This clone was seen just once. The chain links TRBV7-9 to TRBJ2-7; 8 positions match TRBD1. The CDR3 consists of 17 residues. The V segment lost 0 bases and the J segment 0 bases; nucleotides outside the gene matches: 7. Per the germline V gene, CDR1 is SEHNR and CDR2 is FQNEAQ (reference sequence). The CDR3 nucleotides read TGTGCCAGCAGCTTAGCGCGGACAGGGATCAGCTCCTACGAGCAGTACGTC. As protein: CASSLARTGISSYEQYV.

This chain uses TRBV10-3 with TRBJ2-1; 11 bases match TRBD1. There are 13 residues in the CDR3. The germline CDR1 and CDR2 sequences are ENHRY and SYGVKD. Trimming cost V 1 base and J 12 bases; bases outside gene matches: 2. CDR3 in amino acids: CAISEWGTGGQFF. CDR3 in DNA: TGTGCCATCAGTGAGTGGGGGACAGGGGGGCAGTTCTTC.

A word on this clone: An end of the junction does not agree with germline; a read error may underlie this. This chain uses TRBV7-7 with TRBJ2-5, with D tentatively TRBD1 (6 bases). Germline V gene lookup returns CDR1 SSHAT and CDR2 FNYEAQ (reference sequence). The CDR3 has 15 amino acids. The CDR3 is CASSFRYRVGETQYF. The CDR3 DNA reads TGTGCTAGCAGCTTCCGTTACAGGGTCGGAGAGACCCAGTACTTC.

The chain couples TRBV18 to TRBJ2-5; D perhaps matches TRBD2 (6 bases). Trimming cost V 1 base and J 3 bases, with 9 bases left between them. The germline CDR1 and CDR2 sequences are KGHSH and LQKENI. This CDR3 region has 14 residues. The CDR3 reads CASSPRRDKETQYF. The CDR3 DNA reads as TGTGCCAGCTCACCACGGAGGGATAAAGAGACCCAGTACTTC.

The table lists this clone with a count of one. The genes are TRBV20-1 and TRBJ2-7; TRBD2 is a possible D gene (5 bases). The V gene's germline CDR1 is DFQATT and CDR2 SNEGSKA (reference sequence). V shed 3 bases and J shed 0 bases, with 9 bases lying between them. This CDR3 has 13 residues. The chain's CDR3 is CSASSGDSYEQYV. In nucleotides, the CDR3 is TGCAGTGCTAGTTCCGGGGACTCCTACGAGCAGTACGTC.

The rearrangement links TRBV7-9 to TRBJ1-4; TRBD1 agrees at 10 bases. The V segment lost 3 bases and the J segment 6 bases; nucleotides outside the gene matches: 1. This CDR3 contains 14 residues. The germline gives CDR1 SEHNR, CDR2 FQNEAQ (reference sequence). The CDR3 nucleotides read TGTGCCAGCAGCTTCGGGACAGGGGATGAAAAACTGTTTTTT. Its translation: CASSFGTGDEKLFF.

For the CDR3, the DNA is TGCGCCAGCAGCTTGGCAATGGACAGGAACACTGAAGCTTTCTTT. Residues: CASSLAMDRNTEAFF. The chain joins TRBV5-1 to TRBJ1-1, with a weak D call TRBD1 (6 bases). The length of the CDR3 is 15 residues. The V gene's germline CDR1 is SGHRS and CDR2 YFSETQ. The V end lost 0 bases, the J end lost 1 base, and 10 bases lay between the germline ends.

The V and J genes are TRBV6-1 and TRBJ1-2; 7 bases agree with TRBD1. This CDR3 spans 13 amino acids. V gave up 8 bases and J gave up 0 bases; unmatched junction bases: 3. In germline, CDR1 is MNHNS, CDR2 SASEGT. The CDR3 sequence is CASGDRANYGYTF. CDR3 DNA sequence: TGTGCCAGCGGGGACAGAGCTAACTATGGCTACACCTTC.

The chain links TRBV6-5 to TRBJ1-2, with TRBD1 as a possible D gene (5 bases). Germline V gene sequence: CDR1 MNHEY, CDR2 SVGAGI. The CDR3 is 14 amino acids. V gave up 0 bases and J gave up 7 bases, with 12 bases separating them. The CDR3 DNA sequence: TGTGCCAGCAGTTACTCGAATCAGGGTGGTGGCTACACCTTC. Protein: CASSYSNQGGGYTF.

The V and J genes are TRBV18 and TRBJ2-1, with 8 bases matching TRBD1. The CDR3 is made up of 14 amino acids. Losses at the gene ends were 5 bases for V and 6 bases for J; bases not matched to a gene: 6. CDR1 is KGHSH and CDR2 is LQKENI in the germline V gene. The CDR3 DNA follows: TGTGCCAGCTCAAGTGGACAGGGTTTCAATGAGCAGTTCTTC. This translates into CASSSGQGFNEQFF. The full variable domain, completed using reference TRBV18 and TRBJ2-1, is NAGVMQNPRHLVRRRGQEARLRCSPMKGHSHVYWYRQLPEEGLKFMVYLQKENIIDESGMPKERFSAEFPKEGPSILRIQQVVRGDSAAYFCASSSGQGFNEQFFGPGTRLTVL.

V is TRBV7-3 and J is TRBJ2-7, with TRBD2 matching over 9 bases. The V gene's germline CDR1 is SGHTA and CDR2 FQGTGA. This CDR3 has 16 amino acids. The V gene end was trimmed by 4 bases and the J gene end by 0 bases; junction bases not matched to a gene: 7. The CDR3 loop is CASSWILAGLSYEQYF. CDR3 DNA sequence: TGTGCCAGCAGCTGGATCCTAGCGGGACTCTCCTACGAGCAGTACTTC.

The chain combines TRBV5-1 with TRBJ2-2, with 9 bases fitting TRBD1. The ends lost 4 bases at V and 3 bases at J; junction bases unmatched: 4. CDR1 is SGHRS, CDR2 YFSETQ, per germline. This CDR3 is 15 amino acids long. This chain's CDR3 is CASSPWDRDTGELFF. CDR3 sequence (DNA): TGCGCCAGCAGCCCTTGGGACAGGGACACCGGGGAGCTGTTTTTT. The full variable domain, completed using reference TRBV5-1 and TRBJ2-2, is KAGVTQTPRYLIKTRGQQVTLSCSPISGHRSVSWYQQTPGQGLQFLFEYFSETQRNKGNFPGRFSGRQFSNSRSEMNVSTLELGDSALYLCASSPWDRDTGELFFGEGSRLTVL.

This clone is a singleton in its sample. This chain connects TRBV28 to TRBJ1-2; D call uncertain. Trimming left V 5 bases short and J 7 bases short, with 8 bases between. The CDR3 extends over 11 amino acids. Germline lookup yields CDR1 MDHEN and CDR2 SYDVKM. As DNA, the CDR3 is TGTGCCAGCAGTCGTACACGTGGCTACACCTTC. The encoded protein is CASSRTRGYTF.

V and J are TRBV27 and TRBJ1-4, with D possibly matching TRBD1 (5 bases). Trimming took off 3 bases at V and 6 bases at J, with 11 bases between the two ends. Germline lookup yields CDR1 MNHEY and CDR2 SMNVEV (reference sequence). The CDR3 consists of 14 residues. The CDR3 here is CASSFFRGYEKLFF. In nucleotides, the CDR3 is TGTGCCAGCAGTTTCTTTAGGGGTTATGAAAAACTGTTTTTT.

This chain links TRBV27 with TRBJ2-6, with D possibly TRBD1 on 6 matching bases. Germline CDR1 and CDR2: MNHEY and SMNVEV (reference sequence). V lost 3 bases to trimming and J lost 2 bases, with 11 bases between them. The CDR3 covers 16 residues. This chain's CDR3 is CASSLGSGAGANVLTF. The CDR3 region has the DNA TGTGCCAGCAGTTTGGGGTCAGGGGCTGGGGCCAACGTCCTGACTTTC. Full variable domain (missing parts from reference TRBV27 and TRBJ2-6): EAQVTQNPRYLITVTGKKLTVTCSQNMNHEYMSWYRQDPGLGLRQIYYSMNVEVTDKGDVPEGYKVSRKEKRNFPLILESPSPNQTSLYFCASSLGSGAGANVLTFGAGSRLTVL.

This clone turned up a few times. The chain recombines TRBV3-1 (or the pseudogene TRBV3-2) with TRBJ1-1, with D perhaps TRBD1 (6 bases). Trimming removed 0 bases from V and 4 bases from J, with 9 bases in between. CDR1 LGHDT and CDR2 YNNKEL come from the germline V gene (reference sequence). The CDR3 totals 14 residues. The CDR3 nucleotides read TGTGCCAGCAGCCAAGACAGGGGTACCACTGAAGCTTTCTTT. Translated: CASSQDRGTTEAFF.

The DNA for the CDR3 is TGTGCCAGCAGCCTCCGGGACAGGGGTCACGAGCAGTACTTC. Protein sequence: CASSLRDRGHEQYF. This chain connects TRBV3-1 (or the pseudogene TRBV3-2) to TRBJ2-7; 10 bases are shared with TRBD1. Trimming at V came to 4 bases and at J to 5 bases, leaving 5 bases not matched to a gene. Germline V CDR1 and CDR2: LGHDT, YNNKEL (reference sequence). CDR3 size: 14 residues.

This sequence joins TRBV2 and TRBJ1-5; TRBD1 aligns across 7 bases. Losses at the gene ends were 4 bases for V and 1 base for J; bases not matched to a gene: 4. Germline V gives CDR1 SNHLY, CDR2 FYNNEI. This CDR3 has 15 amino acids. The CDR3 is CASSVEGASNQPQHF. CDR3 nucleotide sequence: TGTGCCAGCAGTGTAGAGGGGGCGAGCAATCAGCCCCAGCATTTT.

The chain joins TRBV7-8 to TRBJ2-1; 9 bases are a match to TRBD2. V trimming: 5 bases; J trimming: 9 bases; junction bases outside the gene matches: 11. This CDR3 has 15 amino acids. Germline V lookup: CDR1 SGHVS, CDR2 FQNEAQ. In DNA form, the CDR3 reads TGTGCCAGCAGCACGGGACTATTAGCGGGGGCTGAGCAGTTCTTC. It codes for CASSTGLLAGAEQFF.

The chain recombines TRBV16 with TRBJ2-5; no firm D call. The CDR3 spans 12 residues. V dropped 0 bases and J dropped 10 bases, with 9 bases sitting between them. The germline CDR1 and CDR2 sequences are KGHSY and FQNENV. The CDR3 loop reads CASSQSLRDQYF. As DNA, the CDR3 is TGTGCCAGCAGCCAATCTCTGAGAGACCAGTACTTC.

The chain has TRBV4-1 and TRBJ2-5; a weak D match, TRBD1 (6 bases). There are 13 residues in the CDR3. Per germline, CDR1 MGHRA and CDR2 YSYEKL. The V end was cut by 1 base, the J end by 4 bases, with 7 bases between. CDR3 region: CASSQVGGETQYF. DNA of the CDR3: TGCGCCAGCAGCCAAGTAGGGGGAGAGACCCAGTACTTC.

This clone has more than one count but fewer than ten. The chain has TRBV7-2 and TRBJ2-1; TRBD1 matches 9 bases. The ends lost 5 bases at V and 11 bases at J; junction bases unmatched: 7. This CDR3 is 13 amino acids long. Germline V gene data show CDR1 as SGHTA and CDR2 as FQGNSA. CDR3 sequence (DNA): TGTGCCAGCAGCCTCCGACAGGGGGGGAAGCAGTTCTTC. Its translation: CASSLRQGGKQFF.

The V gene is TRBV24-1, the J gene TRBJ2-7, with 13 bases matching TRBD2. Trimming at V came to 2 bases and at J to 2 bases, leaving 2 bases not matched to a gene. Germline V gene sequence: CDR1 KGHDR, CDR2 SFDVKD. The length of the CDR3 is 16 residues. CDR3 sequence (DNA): TGTGCCACCAGTGATTCGACTAGCGGGAGGCCCTACGAGCAGTACTTC. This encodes CATSDSTSGRPYEQYF.

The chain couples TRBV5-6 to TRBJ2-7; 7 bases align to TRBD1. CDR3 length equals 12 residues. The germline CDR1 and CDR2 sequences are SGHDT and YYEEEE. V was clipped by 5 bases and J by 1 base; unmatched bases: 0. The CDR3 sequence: CASRGQSYEQYF. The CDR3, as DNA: TGTGCCAGCAGGGGACAGTCCTACGAGCAGTACTTC.

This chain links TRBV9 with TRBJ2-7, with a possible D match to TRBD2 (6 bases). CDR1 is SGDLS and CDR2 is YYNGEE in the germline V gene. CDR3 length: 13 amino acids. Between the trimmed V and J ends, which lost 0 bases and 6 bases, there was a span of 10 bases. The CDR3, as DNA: TGTGCCAGCAGCGTAGTGGAGGGCTTCGAGCAGTACTTC. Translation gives CASSVVEGFEQYF.

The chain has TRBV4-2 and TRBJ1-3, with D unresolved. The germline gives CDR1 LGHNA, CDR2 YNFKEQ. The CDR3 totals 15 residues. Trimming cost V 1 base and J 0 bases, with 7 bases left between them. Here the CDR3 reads CASSQGSLSGNTIYF. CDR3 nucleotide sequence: TGTGCCAGCAGCCAAGGAAGCCTCTCTGGAAACACCATATATTTT.

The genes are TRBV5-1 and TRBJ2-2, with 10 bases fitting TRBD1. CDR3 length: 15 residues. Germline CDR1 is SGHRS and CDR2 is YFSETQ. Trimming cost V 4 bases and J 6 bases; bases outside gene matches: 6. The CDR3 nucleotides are TGCGCCAGCAGCCCCCCGGACAGGGGGTCCGGGGAGCTGTTTTTT. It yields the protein CASSPPDRGSGELFF.